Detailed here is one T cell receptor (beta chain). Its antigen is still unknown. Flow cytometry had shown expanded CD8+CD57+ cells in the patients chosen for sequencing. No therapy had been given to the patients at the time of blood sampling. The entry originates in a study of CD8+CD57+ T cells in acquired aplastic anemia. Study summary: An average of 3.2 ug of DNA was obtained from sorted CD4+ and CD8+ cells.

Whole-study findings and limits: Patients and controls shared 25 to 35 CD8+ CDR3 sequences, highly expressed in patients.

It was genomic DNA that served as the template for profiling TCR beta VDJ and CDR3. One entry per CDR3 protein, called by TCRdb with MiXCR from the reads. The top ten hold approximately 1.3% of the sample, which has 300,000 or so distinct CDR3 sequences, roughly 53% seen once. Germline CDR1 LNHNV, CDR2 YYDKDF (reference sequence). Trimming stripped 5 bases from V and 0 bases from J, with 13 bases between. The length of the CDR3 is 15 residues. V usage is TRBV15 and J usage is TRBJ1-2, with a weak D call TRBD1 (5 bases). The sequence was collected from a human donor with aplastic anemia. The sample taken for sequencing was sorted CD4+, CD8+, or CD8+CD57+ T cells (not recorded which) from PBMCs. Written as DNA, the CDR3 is TGTGCCACCAGCTCCCGGGACGACGCTAACTATGGCTACACCTTC. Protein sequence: CATSSRDDANYGYTF.